This TCR beta chain appears in the sequencing data of a study of cytomegalovirus exposure and HLA in healthy donors. Overall study context: Prior work identified 95 million to 120 million unique TCR beta sequences in roughly 190 million T cells.

About this clone: Antigen specificity is unknown.

General study findings and limits: There were over 150 TCR beta chains listed as cytomegalovirus-associated. Available immune exposure information covered CMV serostatus only. Across all donors, roughly uniform sequencing depth was an assumption of the presence/absence analyses.

This PCR relied on a set of 60 Vbeta primers and 13 Jbeta primers. The assay was immunoSEQ multiplex PCR, and TCRdb's table has in-frame clones only and misses some. The sample has some 140,000 clones, around three quarters seen once. This CDR3 region has 16 residues. This chain connects TRBV21-1 to TRBJ1-2; TRBD1 reflects the table's D call only, with no check against the DNA. TRBV21-1 is shown as a pseudogene. The source of this sequence is a man aged 18 to 30 in good health and CMV-seronegative. The sample comprised PBMCs. CDR3 bases: TGTGCCAGCCGTCTGCCCCCCCGACAGGGCCCTAGAGGCTACACCTTC. Translating gives CASRLPPRQGPRGYTF.